One and the same sample provided the 24 T cell receptor beta chains below, sequenced in a study of blood T cell repertoires in COVID-19. Method: immunoSEQ multiplex PCR; TCRdb's copy keeps in-frame clones and lacks some. The table records about 160,000 clones, approximately 86% of them present only once. The sample taken for sequencing was peripheral blood. These receptors originate from a man aged 55 to 70 who had recovered from COVID-19.

This rearrangement joins TRBV9 to TRBJ1-6; D uncertain. The germline V gene encodes CDR1 SGDLS and CDR2 YYNGEE. The CDR3 consists of 15 residues. V was trimmed by 3 bases and J by 0 bases, leaving 7 bases between them. The DNA of the CDR3 is TGTGCCAGCAGCGCCACCAGCTCCTATAATTCACCCCTCCACTTT. It translates to CASSATSSYNSPLHF.

The chain joins TRBV6-5 to TRBJ1-1, with TRBD1 matching over 9 bases. Germline V gene data show CDR1 as MNHEY and CDR2 as SVGAGI. V was clipped by 5 bases and J by 5 bases; unmatched bases: 9. This CDR3 spans 15 amino acids. CDR3 in DNA: TGTGCCAGCAGTACCCTCCGGGACAGGGTAACTGAAGCTTTCTTT. This gives the protein CASSTLRDRVTEAFF.

The table lists this clone with a count of one. V and J are TRBV3-1 (or the pseudogene TRBV3-2) and TRBJ1-1; TRBD1 might be the D (6 bases). The CDR3 loop spans 14 amino acids. CDR1 is LGHDT and CDR2 is YNNKEL in the germline V gene (reference sequence). The V end lost 2 bases, the J end lost 7 bases, and 14 bases lay between the germline ends. CDR3 loop: CASSQILRGDEAFF. CDR3 sequence (DNA): TGTGCCAGCAGCCAAATACTCAGGGGCGATGAAGCTTTCTTT.

The genes are TRBV19 and TRBJ2-5; 9 bases fit TRBD2. Trimming removed 4 bases from V and 2 bases from J; junction bases left unmatched: 8. The CDR3 is 16 amino acids. Germline CDR1 is LNHDA and CDR2 is SQIVND (reference sequence). The CDR3 coding sequence is TGTGCCAGTAGTACCGGACTAGCGCCCTTACAAGAGACCCAGTACTTC. It encodes CASSTGLAPLQETQYF.

The rearrangement links TRBV7-2 to TRBJ2-3; possible D gene TRBD1, 5 bases. CDR3 length equals 16 residues. CDR1 is SGHTA and CDR2 is FQGNSA in the germline V gene. V lost 0 bases and J lost 1, with 11 bases in between. Here the CDR3 DNA reads TGTGCCAGCAGCTTAGCTTGGGGCCGGGGCACAGATACGCAGTATTTT. It encodes CASSLAWGRGTDTQYF.

The genes are TRBV4-3 and TRBJ1-2; possible D gene TRBD1, 5 bases. Germline V gene sequence: CDR1 LGHNA, CDR2 YSLEER. Trimming removed 0 bases from V and 5 bases from J, with 22 bases in between. The CDR3 consists of 18 residues. This CDR3 is CASSQEGPPSTGEYGYTF. The CDR3 bases are TGCGCCAGCAGCCAAGAGGGGCCCCCCTCCACGGGGGAGTATGGCTACACCTTC.

This chain links TRBV11-3 with TRBJ2-1; D remains ambiguous. Germline values: CDR1 SGHNT, CDR2 YENEEA. The V gene lost 1 base and the J gene lost 7 bases, with 8 bases spanning the gap. CDR3 length equals 13 residues. CDR3 region: CASSLVPENEQFF. CDR3 DNA sequence: TGTGCCAGCAGCTTAGTCCCCGAGAATGAGCAGTTCTTC.

This chain links TRBV18 with TRBJ1-5, with 9 bases lining up with TRBD1. Germline V gene data show CDR1 as KGHSH and CDR2 as LQKENI. The CDR3 loop spans 17 amino acids. V shed 3 bases, J shed 1 base, and the junction held 7 bases outside the gene matches. CDR3 in amino acids: CASSPSGTGLSNQPQHF. The CDR3 DNA is TGTGCCAGCTCACCTTCCGGGACAGGGCTCAGCAATCAGCCCCAGCATTTT.

The V and J genes are TRBV19 and TRBJ2-7; TRBD1 agrees at 9 bases. Germline-derived CDR1 and CDR2 are LNHDA and SQIVND (reference sequence). Trimming at V came to 4 bases and at J to 3 bases, leaving 4 bases not matched to a gene. This CDR3 is 14 amino acids long. The CDR3 here is CASSTQTGGYEQYF. CDR3 coding DNA: TGTGCCAGTAGTACTCAGACAGGGGGCTACGAGCAGTACTTC.

The chain combines TRBV5-1 with TRBJ1-4, with 10 bases aligning to TRBD1. The CDR3 extends over 14 amino acids. CDR1 SGHRS and CDR2 YFSETQ come from the germline V gene. After removal of 3 bases from V and 8 bases from J, the junction contained 4 bases not matched to a gene. The CDR3, as DNA: TGCGCCAGCAGCTCCCCGGGACAGGGGGAAAAACTGTTTTTT. Its translation: CASSSPGQGEKLFF.

The V gene is TRBV30, the J gene TRBJ1-2; perhaps TRBD1 as D (5 bases). The germline CDR1 and CDR2 sequences are GTSNPN and SVGIG (reference sequence). Between the trimmed V and J ends, which lost 3 bases and 5 bases, there was a span of 13 bases. The CDR3 covers 13 residues. The CDR3 here is CAWSAVRQYGYTF. The CDR3 DNA sequence: TGTGCCTGGAGCGCCGTTCGACAGTATGGCTACACCTTC.

CDR3 amino acids: CAWRRQGLNTEAFF. CDR3 nucleotides: TGTGCCTGGAGGCGCCAGGGTTTGAACACTGAAGCTTTCTTT. J is TRBJ1-1 and V is TRBV30; weak D call: TRBD1 (5 bases). Germline V gene lookup returns CDR1 GTSNPN and CDR2 SVGIG (reference sequence). CDR3 length equals 14 residues. The V gene lost 3 bases and the J gene lost 0 bases, with 11 bases spanning the gap.

V and J are TRBV18 and TRBJ1-3; no clear D gene. This CDR3 contains 18 residues. The V end lost 5 bases, the J end lost 0 bases, and 20 bases lay between the germline ends. Germline assignment: CDR1 KGHSH and CDR2 LQKENI. CDR3 bases: TGTGCCAGCTCATCCCGACATACAGAGCTTCTCTCTGGAAACACCATATATTTT. Translated, it gives CASSSRHTELLSGNTIYF.

The V and J genes are TRBV19 and TRBJ1-1; unclear D gene. CDR1 and CDR2 from the germline V gene are LNHDA and SQIVND (reference sequence). Trimming cost V 2 bases and J 6 bases, with 7 bases left between them. This CDR3 comprises 12 residues. Written as DNA, the CDR3 is TGTGCCAGTAGTATAAGCACAGCTGAAGCTTTCTTT. This codes for CASSISTAEAFF.

The rearrangement joins TRBV19 to TRBJ2-3, with TRBD2 identical over 14 bases. J was trimmed by 6 bases and V by 7 bases; bases with no gene match: 12. The CDR3 spans 17 residues. The germline CDR1 and CDR2 sequences are LNHDA and SQIVND (reference sequence). DNA for the CDR3: TGTGCCAGTACCAAAGCCGGGACTAGCGGGAGAAGGGATACGCAGTATTTT. It is translated as CASTKAGTSGRRDTQYF.

This rearrangement joins TRBV6-2 or TRBV6-3 to TRBJ1-2; D remains ambiguous. The CDR3 contains 13 residues. The germline CDR1 and CDR2 sequences are MNHEY and SVGEGT. The V gene lost 0 bases and the J gene lost 1 base, with 3 bases spanning the gap. CDR3 in amino acids: CASSYSHNYGYTF. As DNA, the CDR3 is TGTGCCAGCAGTTACTCACATAACTATGGCTACACCTTC.

V usage is TRBV10-3 and J usage is TRBJ1-5; perhaps TRBD1 as D (6 bases). V was clipped by 5 bases and J by 0 bases, with 29 bases between them. There are 21 residues in the CDR3. Germline V gene lookup returns CDR1 ENHRY and CDR2 SYGVKD. CDR3 residues: CAISLTTGPQLRPNSNQPQHF. The CDR3 coding sequence is TGTGCCATCAGTCTAACCACAGGGCCGCAACTTAGACCTAATAGCAATCAGCCCCAGCATTTT.

This chain uses TRBV5-1 with TRBJ2-7, with D unclear. Germline lookup yields CDR1 SGHRS and CDR2 YFSETQ. Between the trimmed V and J ends, which lost 3 bases and 5 bases, there was a span of 6 bases. This CDR3 is 11 amino acids long. CDR3 DNA: TGCGCCAGCAGCTCCTTAGACGAGCAGTACTTC. This sequence encodes CASSSLDEQYF.

The rearrangement links TRBV11-2 to TRBJ1-6; weak D call: TRBD1 (6 bases). Germline values: CDR1 SGHAT, CDR2 FQNNGV. The V gene lost 0 bases and the J gene lost 4 bases, with 10 bases spanning the gap. The CDR3 is 16 amino acids. The CDR3 loop reads CASSLEQGRYNSPLHF. In DNA, the CDR3 is TGTGCCAGCAGCTTAGAACAGGGAAGATATAATTCACCCCTCCACTTT.

This rearrangement joins TRBV18 to TRBJ1-3; tentatively, D is TRBD1 (6 bases). V lost 3 bases, J lost 0 bases, and 12 bases lay in between. CDR1 is KGHSH, CDR2 LQKENI, per germline. This CDR3 comprises 16 residues. The CDR3 nucleotides read TGTGCCAGCTCACCTTGGGGGCAGTCCTCTGGAAACACCATATATTTT. It yields the protein CASSPWGQSSGNTIYF.

The chain employs TRBV5-4 and TRBJ2-2; 7 bases match TRBD1. Trimming at V came to 0 bases and at J to 2 bases, leaving 4 bases not matched to a gene. CDR1 is SGHNT and CDR2 is YYREEE in the germline V gene (reference sequence). The CDR3 runs 16 residues. CDR3 in DNA: TGTGCCAGCAGCTTGGGCAGGGGGATCAACACCGGGGAGCTGTTTTTT. Translation: CASSLGRGINTGELFF.

This clone was observed a few times. The chain recombines TRBV5-4 with TRBJ2-1; D is unresolved. The V end lost 0 bases, the J end lost 7 bases, and 14 bases lay between the germline ends. The CDR3 runs 15 residues. Germline-derived CDR1 and CDR2 are SGHNT and YYREEE (reference sequence). CDR3 protein: CASSLDPIMQNEQFF. The DNA for the CDR3 is TGTGCCAGCAGCTTGGACCCAATAATGCAGAATGAGCAGTTCTTC.

The J gene is TRBJ2-1, the V gene TRBV3-1 (or the pseudogene TRBV3-2), with D tentatively TRBD1 (6 bases). The CDR3 has 14 amino acids. CDR1 and CDR2 from the germline V gene are LGHDT and YNNKEL (reference sequence). V was cut by 0 bases and J by 7 bases, with 10 bases left in between. The CDR3 is CASSQDYRANEQFF. Here the CDR3 DNA reads TGTGCCAGCAGCCAAGATTACAGGGCTAATGAGCAGTTCTTC.

The V call is TRBV5-1, the J call TRBJ2-7, with 7 bases that match TRBD1. J lost 0 bases, V lost 7 bases, and 7 bases had no gene match. The CDR3 is 14 residues long. Germline V gene data show CDR1 as SGHRS and CDR2 as YFSETQ. DNA of the CDR3: TGCGCCAGCCACAGGGGTAGTAGCTCCTACGAGCAGTACTTC. It is translated as CASHRGSSSYEQYF. Together with reference TRBV5-1 and TRBJ2-7, the CDR3 gives the full variable domain: KAGVTQTPRYLIKTRGQQVTLSCSPISGHRSVSWYQQTPGQGLQFLFEYFSETQRNKGNFPGRFSGRQFSNSRSEMNVSTLELGDSALYLCASHRGSSSYEQYFGPGTRLTVT.